These 20 T cell receptor beta chains originate from one sample sequenced in a study of identical twins. Via MiXCR, TCRdb re-called the 5' RACE reads, giving one row per CDR3 protein. The table has a few hundred thousand distinct CDR3 sequences, 9.6% seen once. This sample also belongs to another study, concerning yellow fever vaccine responses in identical twins.

Sample: PBMCs. These receptors came from a woman younger than 30 in good health.

This clonotype has just a few counts. The rearrangement joins TRBV5-1 to TRBJ1-1, with a weak D call TRBD1 (5 bases). Trimming left V 4 bases short and J 7 bases short, with 17 bases between. The CDR3 extends over 14 amino acids. Germline V lookup: CDR1 SGHRS, CDR2 YFSETQ. The CDR3 protein is CASSPLRKGLEAFF. DNA of the CDR3: TGCGCCAGCAGCCCTCTCCGGAAGGGACTTGAAGCTTTCTTT.

Many counts were recorded for this clonotype. V is TRBV11-2 and J is TRBJ1-3; no clear D gene. V shed 4 bases and J shed 3 bases, with 10 bases lying between them. This CDR3 contains 14 residues. CDR1 SGHAT and CDR2 FQNNGV come from the germline V gene. The CDR3 nucleotides read TGTGCCAGCAGCTCGTGGGGTATTGGAAACACCATATATTTT. It specifies CASSSWGIGNTIYF.

This clonotype was counted many times. This chain connects TRBV5-1 to TRBJ2-4; TRBD1 matches 8 bases. The ends lost 5 bases at V and 1 base at J; junction bases unmatched: 8. Germline V gene lookup returns CDR1 SGHRS and CDR2 YFSETQ. This CDR3 has 16 amino acids. This CDR3 reads CASRGQDTVAKNIQYF. In nucleotides, the CDR3 is TGCGCCAGCAGGGGACAGGATACGGTGGCCAAAAACATTCAGTACTTC.

This clonotype was seen ten or more times. V and J are TRBV29-1 and TRBJ1-2, with D tentatively TRBD1 (6 bases). The length of the CDR3 is 15 residues. Germline V gene lookup returns CDR1 SQVTM and CDR2 ANQGSEA. V lost 6 bases and J lost 2, with 19 bases in between. In nucleotides, the CDR3 is TGCAGCGTCCCAAGGGGGGTGGGCCGGAACTATGGCTACACCTTC. This gives the protein CSVPRGVGRNYGYTF.

This clonotype has a count of ten or more. The J gene is TRBJ1-1, the V gene TRBV30; D perhaps matches TRBD1 (6 bases). Trimming cost V 1 base and J 1 base, with 7 bases left between them. This CDR3 comprises 13 residues. Germline V gene lookup returns CDR1 GTSNPN and CDR2 SVGIG (reference sequence). CDR3 nucleotide sequence: TGTGCCTGGAGTGAGGGGGGGAACACTGAAGCTTTCTTT. Amino acids: CAWSEGGNTEAFF.

This clonotype has at least ten counts. V gene TRBV15 combines with J gene TRBJ1-1; D not resolved. V dropped 0 bases and J dropped 1 base, with 12 bases sitting between them. CDR3 size: 16 residues. Looked up from germline, CDR1 is LNHNV and CDR2 is YYDKDF (reference sequence). The CDR3 bases are TGTGCCACCAGCAGAGAGGGCACCCGGGGGAACACTGAAGCTTTCTTT. This encodes CATSREGTRGNTEAFF.

This clonotype was seen at least ten times. In DNA, the CDR3 is TGTGCCAGCAGCTTACGGGTTGGGACTCAGTTCTTC. This encodes CASSLRVGTQFF. This chain connects TRBV7-8 to TRBJ2-1, with TRBD2 as a possible D gene (6 bases). Trimming shortened V by 2 bases and J by 13 bases, and 12 bases separated the two germline ends. The CDR3 spans 12 residues. Germline CDR1 SGHVS, CDR2 FQNEAQ.

This clonotype was detected many times. This chain uses TRBV5-1 with TRBJ2-7; TRBD1 matches at 10 bases. J gave up 3 bases and V 4 bases, and 7 bases lay outside the gene matches. The CDR3 totals 15 residues. Germline V gene lookup returns CDR1 SGHRS and CDR2 YFSETQ. CDR3 residues: CASSLGQGIIYEQYF. CDR3 DNA: TGCGCCAGCAGCCTGGGACAGGGGATCATCTACGAGCAGTACTTC.

This clonotype came up many times. The chain recombines TRBV27 with TRBJ2-7; D gene ambiguous. Looked up from germline, CDR1 is MNHEY and CDR2 is SMNVEV (reference sequence). The CDR3 covers 16 residues. V lost 5 bases and J 3 bases, leaving 20 bases between the germline ends. The CDR3: CASSPEPRADRYEQYF. The CDR3 DNA reads TGTGCCAGCAGTCCTGAACCACGGGCCGACCGCTACGAGCAGTACTTC.

On this clonotype: A read error may produce the germline difference seen at one junction end. The V call is TRBV6-1, the J call TRBJ1-1, with D unclear. CDR3 length equals 14 residues. Per the germline V gene, CDR1 is MNHNS and CDR2 is SASEGT. CDR3 sequence (DNA): TGTGCCAGCATTGAACGGACCATGAACACTGAAGCTTTCTTT. Its translation is CASIERTMNTEAFF.

This clonotype has ten or more counts. V usage is TRBV5-1 and J usage is TRBJ2-1, with 10 positions matching TRBD1. Germline-derived CDR1 and CDR2 are SGHRS and YFSETQ. The CDR3 contains 19 residues. V lost 2 bases and J lost 7; bases outside the gene matches: 18. The CDR3: CASSLNPFKPDRGFNEQFF. In DNA form, the CDR3 reads TGCGCCAGCAGCTTAAACCCCTTTAAGCCGGACAGGGGGTTTAATGAGCAGTTCTTC.

This clonotype has at least ten counts. The V gene is TRBV7-9, the J gene TRBJ2-5, with 7 bases aligning to TRBD2. This CDR3 is built from 14 residues. Germline V CDR1 and CDR2: SEHNR, FQNEAQ (reference sequence). V was pared by 1 base and J by 4 bases, with 3 bases of the junction left unmatched. CDR3: CASSLESGAETQYF. CDR3 nucleotide sequence: TGTGCCAGCAGCTTAGAAAGCGGGGCAGAGACCCAGTACTTC.

The CDR3 bases are TGCAGCGTTGAAGGGATGCCGCCGGAAAAACTGTTTTTT. The encoded protein is CSVEGMPPEKLFF. The V and J genes are TRBV29-1 and TRBJ1-4, with unresolved D. The CDR3 spans 13 residues. CDR1 and CDR2 (germline): SQVTM, ANQGSEA. The V gene lost 1 base and the J gene lost 8 bases, with 11 bases spanning the gap.

This clonotype was seen repeatedly, ten times or more. V and J are TRBV12-3 or TRBV12-4 and TRBJ2-3; 9 nucleotides agree with TRBD2. J was trimmed by 3 bases and V by 8 bases; bases with no gene match: 6. The length of the CDR3 is 14 residues. CDR3 sequence (DNA): TGTGCCAGCCGCGCTAGCGGGGAAACAGATACGCAGTATTTT. Residues: CASRASGETDTQYF.

This clonotype appeared a few times. V is TRBV7-2 and J is TRBJ2-2, with D tentatively TRBD2 (5 bases). Germline CDR1 reads SGHTA; CDR2 reads FQGNSA. V dropped 8 bases and J dropped 1 base, with 14 bases sitting between them. The CDR3 consists of 15 residues. This CDR3 is CASHQAGRNTGELFF. For the CDR3, the DNA is TGTGCCAGCCACCAGGCGGGCCGGAACACCGGGGAGCTGTTTTTT.

The chain has TRBV20-1 and TRBJ2-7; D tentatively fits TRBD1 or TRBD2 (5 bases each). The CDR3 consists of 14 residues. Germline CDR1 is DFQATT and CDR2 is SNEGSKA (reference sequence). Trimming took off 0 bases at V and 2 bases at J, with 11 bases between the two ends. The CDR3 DNA is TGCAGTGCTAGAGATGGCTGGGGGACCTACGAGCAGTACTTC. Protein sequence: CSARDGWGTYEQYF.

This clonotype was detected many times. V and J are TRBV28 and TRBJ2-1, with TRBD1 matching 7 bases. Germline assignment: CDR1 MDHEN and CDR2 SYDVKM. The CDR3 sequence is 13 residues long. The V gene end was trimmed by 6 bases and the J gene end by 5 bases; junction bases not matched to a gene: 4. CDR3 loop: CASSRDRDNEQFF. CDR3 in DNA: TGTGCCAGCAGCCGGGACAGAGACAATGAGCAGTTCTTC.

The chain recombines TRBV4-2 with TRBJ2-7; 8 bases match TRBD2. V lost 0 bases and J lost 2; bases outside the gene matches: 6. This CDR3 has 16 residues. Germline assignment: CDR1 LGHNA and CDR2 YNFKEQ. The CDR3 region has the DNA TGTGCCAGCAGCCAAGAGAGCGGGGGCGTTACCTACGAGCAGTACTTC. It is translated as CASSQESGGVTYEQYF.

This chain joins TRBV20-1 and TRBJ2-2, with D possibly matching TRBD1 (6 bases). V lost 0 bases and J 0 bases, leaving 20 bases between the germline ends. Germline V gene data show CDR1 as DFQATT and CDR2 as SNEGSKA (reference sequence). This CDR3 contains 19 residues. The CDR3 loop reads CSARDRSGDWYANTGELFF. CDR3 nucleotides: TGCAGTGCTAGAGATCGGTCAGGGGATTGGTACGCGAACACCGGGGAGCTGTTTTTT.

This clonotype was counted between two and nine times. CDR3 region: CARDSDSGANVLTF. In nucleotides, the CDR3 is TGTGCCAGAGACAGCGACTCTGGGGCCAACGTCCTGACTTTC. The chain recombines TRBV7-9 with TRBJ2-6; weak D call: TRBD1 (5 bases). Germline loops: CDR1 SEHNR, CDR2 FQNEAQ (reference sequence). The V gene lost 9 bases and the J gene lost 0 bases, with 9 bases spanning the gap. The CDR3 is 14 residues long.